This T cell receptor (beta chain) was sequenced for a study of shared clonotypes between healthy human individuals. The DNA input per sorted-subset replicate PCR was 200 ng, corresponding to tens of thousands of T cell genomes. Assay: immunoSEQ multiplex PCR; the TCRdb copy retains only in-frame clones and omits some. The table has fewer than 850,000 clones, 90% seen once. CD8 memory fractions consisted of CD45RO+ and CCR7-negative CD45RA+ TemRA cells together. The TCR was taken from a man younger than 35 in good health. Some clones in this sample may be carry-over from other donors' samples. The material sequenced was memory CD8+ T cells from PBMCs. Specified subset: CD45RO+ cells pooled with CCR7-negative TemRA cells.

In DNA form, the CDR3 reads TGCAGCGTTGAAGCTAGACCCTCCTACAATGAGCAGTTCTTC. Translation: CSVEARPSYNEQFF. This chain joins TRBV29-1 and TRBJ2-1; D is unresolved. Germline assignment: CDR1 SQVTM and CDR2 ANQGSEA. Between the trimmed V and J ends, which lost 1 base and 0 bases, there was a span of 7 bases. The CDR3 consists of 14 residues.